Following are 3 T cell receptor beta chains from one sample sequenced in a study of shared clonotypes between healthy human individuals. The method was immunoSEQ multiplex PCR; TCRdb's version includes in-frame clones alone and lacks a portion of them. The sample contains roughly 500,000 clones, around 73% of which appear only once. Sequencing was carried out using PBMCs. The source is a woman in her forties in good health. Some clones in this sample may be carry-over from other donors' samples.

In DNA, the CDR3 is TGTGCCAGCAGCCCAGGCCAGGGAGACACTGAAGCTTTCTTT. It codes for CASSPGQGDTEAFF. The chain links TRBV11-1 to TRBJ1-1; a possible D gene is TRBD1 (5 bases). The germline gives CDR1 SGHAT, CDR2 FQDESV (reference sequence). V lost 5 bases and J lost 3, with 13 bases in between. There are 14 residues in the CDR3.

V gene TRBV7-3 combines with J gene TRBJ1-1, with D perhaps TRBD1 (6 bases). V lost 1 base and J lost 11, with 14 bases in between. The CDR3 is 13 residues long. Looked up from germline, CDR1 is SGHTA and CDR2 is FQGTGA. The CDR3 spells CASSLNRDTTAFF. As DNA, the CDR3 is TGTGCCAGCAGCTTAAACCGGGACACTACTGCTTTCTTT. The full variable domain, with the rest looked up from reference TRBV7-3 and TRBJ1-1, is GAGVSQTPSNKVTEKGKYVELRCDPISGHTALYWYRQSLGQGPEFLIYFQGTGAADDSGLPNDRFFAVRPEGSVSTLKIQRTERGDSAVYLCASSLNRDTTAFFGQGTRLTVV.

The CDR3 DNA follows: TGTGCCAGCAATCAAGGGTGTGCTTTGGGCACTAGCGGGAGTTTGTCTGACGAGCAGTACTTC. This encodes CASNQGCALGTSGSLSDEQYF. The chain recombines TRBV21-1 with TRBJ2-7; the table's D call of TRBD2 was not tested on the DNA. TRBV21-1 is marked as a pseudogene. The CDR3 is 21 residues long.